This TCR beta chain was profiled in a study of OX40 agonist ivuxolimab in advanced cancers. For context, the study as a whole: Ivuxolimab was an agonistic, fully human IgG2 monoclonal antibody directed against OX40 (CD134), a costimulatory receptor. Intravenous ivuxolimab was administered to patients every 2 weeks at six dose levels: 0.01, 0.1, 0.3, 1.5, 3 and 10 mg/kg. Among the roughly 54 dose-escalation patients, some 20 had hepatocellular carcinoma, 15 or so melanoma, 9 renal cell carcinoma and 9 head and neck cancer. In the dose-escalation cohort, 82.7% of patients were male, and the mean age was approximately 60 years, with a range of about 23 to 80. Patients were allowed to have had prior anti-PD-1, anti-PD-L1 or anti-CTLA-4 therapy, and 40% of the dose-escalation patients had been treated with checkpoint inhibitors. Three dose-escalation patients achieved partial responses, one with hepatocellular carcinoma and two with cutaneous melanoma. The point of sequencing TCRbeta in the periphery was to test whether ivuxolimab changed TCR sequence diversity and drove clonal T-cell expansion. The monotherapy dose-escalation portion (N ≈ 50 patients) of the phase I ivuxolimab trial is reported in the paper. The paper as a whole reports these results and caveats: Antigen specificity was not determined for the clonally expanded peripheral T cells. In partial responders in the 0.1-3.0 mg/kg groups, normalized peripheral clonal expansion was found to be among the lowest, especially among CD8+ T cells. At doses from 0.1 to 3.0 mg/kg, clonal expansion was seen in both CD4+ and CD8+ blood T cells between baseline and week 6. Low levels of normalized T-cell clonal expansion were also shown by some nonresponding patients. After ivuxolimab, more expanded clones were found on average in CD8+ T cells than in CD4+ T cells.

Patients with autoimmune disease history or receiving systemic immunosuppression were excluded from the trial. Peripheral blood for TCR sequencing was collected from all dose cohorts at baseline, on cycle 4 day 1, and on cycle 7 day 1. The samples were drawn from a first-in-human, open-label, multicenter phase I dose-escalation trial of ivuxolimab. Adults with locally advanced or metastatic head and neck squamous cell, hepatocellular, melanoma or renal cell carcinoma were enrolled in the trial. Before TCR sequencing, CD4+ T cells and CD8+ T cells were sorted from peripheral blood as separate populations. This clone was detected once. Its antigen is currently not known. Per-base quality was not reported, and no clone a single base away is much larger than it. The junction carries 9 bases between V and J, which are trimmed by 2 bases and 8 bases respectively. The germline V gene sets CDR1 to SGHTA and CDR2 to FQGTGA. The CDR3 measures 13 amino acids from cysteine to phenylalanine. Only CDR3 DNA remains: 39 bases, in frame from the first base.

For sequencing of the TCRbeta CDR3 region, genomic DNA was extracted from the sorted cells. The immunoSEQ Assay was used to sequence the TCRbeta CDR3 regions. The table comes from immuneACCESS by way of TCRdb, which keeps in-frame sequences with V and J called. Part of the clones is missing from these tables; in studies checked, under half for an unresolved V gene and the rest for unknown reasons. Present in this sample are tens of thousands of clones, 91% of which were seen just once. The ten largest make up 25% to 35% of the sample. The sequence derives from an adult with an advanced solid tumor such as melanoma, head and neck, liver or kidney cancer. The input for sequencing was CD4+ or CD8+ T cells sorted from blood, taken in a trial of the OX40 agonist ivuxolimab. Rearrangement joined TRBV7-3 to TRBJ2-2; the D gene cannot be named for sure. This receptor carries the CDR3 CASSLLLSGELFF. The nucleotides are TGTGCCAGCAGCTTATTGTTATCGGGGGAGCTGTTTTTT.